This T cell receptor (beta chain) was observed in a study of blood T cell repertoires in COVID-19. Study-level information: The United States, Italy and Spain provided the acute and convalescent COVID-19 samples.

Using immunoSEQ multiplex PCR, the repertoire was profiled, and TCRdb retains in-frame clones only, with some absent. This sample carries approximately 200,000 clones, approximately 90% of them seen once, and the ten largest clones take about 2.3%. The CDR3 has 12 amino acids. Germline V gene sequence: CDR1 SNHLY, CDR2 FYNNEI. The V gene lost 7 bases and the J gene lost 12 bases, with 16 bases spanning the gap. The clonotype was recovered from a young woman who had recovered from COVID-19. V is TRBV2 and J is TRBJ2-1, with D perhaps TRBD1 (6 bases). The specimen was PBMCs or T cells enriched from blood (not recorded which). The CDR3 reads CASTGDSRGQFF. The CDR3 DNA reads TGTGCCAGCACCGGCGATAGCAGGGGGCAGTTCTTC.